Shown below are 25 T cell receptor beta chains from a single sample sequenced in a study of T cells in Graves' hyperthyroidism and ophthalmopathy. RNA transcripts were the template for amplifying TCR beta CDR3 regions. The TCR CDR3 was amplified in a first-round RT-PCR using the HTBI primer set. Using its own MiXCR run on the multiplex PCR reads, TCRdb lists one record per CDR3 protein. The data contain 200,000 to 250,000 distinct CDR3 sequences, about 17% of them singletons. Sequencing was done on a sample of blood. Source of these receptors: a woman between 50 and 59 years old with Graves' hyperthyroidism.

This clonotype has at least ten counts. The chain employs TRBV20-1 and TRBJ2-7; 13 nucleotides align to TRBD2. Germline lookup yields CDR1 DFQATT and CDR2 SNEGSKA (reference sequence). Germline trimming cut 0 bases from V and 0 bases from J; bases unmatched to any gene: 11. CDR3 length: 19 amino acids. CDR3 sequence: CSARDRLRRTSGSSYEQYF. CDR3 bases: TGCAGTGCTAGAGATCGGCTGCGCAGGACTAGCGGGAGCTCCTACGAGCAGTACTTC.

The genes are TRBV28 and TRBJ2-1; D possibly corresponds to TRBD2 (6 bases). There are 15 residues in the CDR3. From germline, CDR1 is MDHEN and CDR2 SYDVKM. V was trimmed by 5 bases and J by 4 bases, leaving 15 bases between them. CDR3 amino acids: CASSLGGTAYNEQFF. In DNA, the CDR3 is TGTGCCAGCAGTCTGGGCGGGACGGCTTACAATGAGCAGTTCTTC.

The V and J genes are TRBV6-1 and TRBJ1-1; no clear D. Germline CDR1 is MNHNS and CDR2 is SASEGT. This CDR3 is built from 17 residues. V was pared by 7 bases and J by 0 bases, with 21 bases between. This CDR3 is CASIGSLAGSLNTEAFF. As DNA, the CDR3 is TGTGCCAGCATTGGAAGTCTGGCTGGTTCCTTGAACACTGAAGCTTTCTTT.

The table lists this clonotype with many counts. This chain joins TRBV28 and TRBJ2-7; 7 nucleotides agree with TRBD1. After removal of 6 bases from V and 3 bases from J, the junction contained 11 bases not matched to a gene. The CDR3 is made up of 15 amino acids. Looked up from germline, CDR1 is MDHEN and CDR2 is SYDVKM. In DNA form, the CDR3 reads TGTGCCAGCAGCCCTCAAGGGACAGCCGTCTACGAGCAGTACTTC. Its translation is CASSPQGTAVYEQYF.

Only a few counts were recorded for this clonotype. The genes are TRBV12-5 and TRBJ2-5; weak D call: TRBD2 (6 bases). CDR3 length equals 12 residues. Germline CDR1 is LGHNT and CDR2 is FRNRAP. V lost 6 bases, J lost 2 bases, and 7 bases lay in between. The CDR3 DNA reads TGTGCTAGTGGGGGGGGTCAAGAGACCCAGTACTTC. Encoded protein: CASGGGQETQYF. Based on the CDR3 plus reference TRBV12-5 and TRBJ2-5, the full variable domain is DARVTQTPRHKVTEMGQEVTMRCQPILGHNTVFWYRQTMMQGLELLAYFRNRAPLDDSGMPKDRFSAEMPDATLATLKIQPSEPRDSAVYFCASGGGQETQYFGPGTRLLVL.

There are many counts of this clonotype. The chain has TRBV20-1 and TRBJ1-3; D unclear. From germline, CDR1 is DFQATT and CDR2 SNEGSKA (reference sequence). Trimming shortened V by 0 bases and J by 0 bases, and 6 bases separated the two germline ends. The CDR3 length is 14 residues. The CDR3 loop is CSARDRSSGNTIYF. The CDR3 DNA sequence: TGCAGTGCTAGAGACCGGAGCTCTGGAAACACCATATATTTT.

This clonotype showed up many times. CDR3 in DNA: TGTGCCAGCAGCTTAGAGGAGGCAGATACGCAGTATTTT. As protein: CASSLEEADTQYF. The chain employs TRBV11-1 and TRBJ2-3; D may be TRBD2 (5 bases). Looked up from germline, CDR1 is SGHAT and CDR2 is FQDESV (reference sequence). The CDR3 consists of 13 residues. Trimming left V 1 base short and J 4 bases short, with 6 bases between.

In its sample, this clonotype was seen a few times. The chain links TRBV10-3 to TRBJ2-2; a weak D match, TRBD1 (6 bases). The CDR3 spans 16 residues. V was pared by 1 base and J by 2 bases, with 11 bases between. Germline CDR1 reads ENHRY; CDR2 reads SYGVKD. The CDR3 DNA is TGTGCCATCAGTGAGTTCCGGGACACCAACACCGGGGAGCTGTTTTTT. Residues: CAISEFRDTNTGELFF.

The chain is built from TRBV2 and TRBJ2-1; either TRBD1 or TRBD2 may supply D (5 bases each). The CDR3 sequence is 13 residues long. Germline CDR1 SNHLY, CDR2 FYNNEI. The V and J ends lost 3 bases and 7 bases respectively, with 10 bases between them. The CDR3 coding sequence is TGTGCCAGCAGTGATGACTGGGGGAATGAGCAGTTCTTC. Protein: CASSDDWGNEQFF.

This clonotype was detected many times. This chain joins TRBV2 and TRBJ1-6; no clear D gene. The CDR3 loop spans 15 amino acids. Germline lookup yields CDR1 SNHLY and CDR2 FYNNEI. Deletions cut 6 bases from V and 0 bases from J, with 9 bases between. For the CDR3, the DNA is TGTGCCAGCAGCAAGGAAAGCTCCTATAATTCACCCCTCCACTTT. Residues: CASSKESSYNSPLHF.

There are many counts of this clonotype. The chain joins TRBV27 to TRBJ1-1; no definite D call. V was shortened by 4 bases and J by 1 base, with 10 bases between the two germline ends. Germline V gene lookup returns CDR1 MNHEY and CDR2 SMNVEV (reference sequence). The CDR3 totals 14 residues. The CDR3 DNA follows: TGTGCCAGCAGTTCTCCCTCCCGGAACACTGAAGCTTTCTTT. This codes for CASSSPSRNTEAFF.

The chain joins TRBV19 to TRBJ1-1; the D gene is possibly TRBD1 (5 bases). V was shortened by 5 bases and J by 3 bases, with 16 bases between the two germline ends. The germline CDR1 and CDR2 sequences are LNHDA and SQIVND (reference sequence). The CDR3 contains 15 residues. The CDR3 sequence is CASSLSPRGYTEAFF. In nucleotides, the CDR3 is TGTGCCAGTAGTCTATCCCCCCGGGGGTACACTGAAGCTTTCTTT. Full variable domain (rest looked up from reference TRBV19 and TRBJ1-1): DGGITQSPKYLFRKEGQNVTLSCEQNLNHDAMYWYRQDPGQGLRLIYYSQIVNDFQKGDIAEGYSVSREKKESFPLTVTSAQKNPTAFYLCASSLSPRGYTEAFFGQGTRLTVV.

There are a few counts of this clonotype. The chain carries TRBV5-6 and TRBJ2-7; the match to TRBD1 covers 7 bases. The CDR3 is 14 residues long. With 1 base clipped from V and 5 bases from J, the junction kept 6 bases outside the gene matches. From germline, CDR1 is SGHDT and CDR2 YYEEEE. The CDR3 protein is CASSLTGVADEQYF. In DNA, the CDR3 is TGTGCCAGCAGCTTGACAGGGGTCGCCGACGAGCAGTACTTC.

In regard to this clonotype: This clone may be a read error of a much larger clone one base away. The CDR3 reads CASNPHSGRAVGGQYF. DNA of the CDR3: TGTGCCAGCAATCCTCATAGCGGGAGGGCCGTTGGCGGGCAGTACTTC. V gene TRBV2 combines with J gene TRBJ2-7; TRBD2 aligns across 11 bases. Per germline, CDR1 SNHLY and CDR2 FYNNEI. V gave up 7 bases and J gave up 9 bases; unmatched junction bases: 17. The CDR3 is 16 amino acids.

This clonotype was recorded at least ten times. This chain uses TRBV6-2 or TRBV6-3 with TRBJ2-1; perhaps TRBD2 as D (5 bases). V dropped 3 bases and J dropped 12 bases, with 18 bases sitting between them. Germline V CDR1 and CDR2: MNHEY, SVGEGT. The CDR3 is 14 amino acids. CDR3 loop: CASSYGGSASWQFF. The CDR3 region has the DNA TGTGCCAGCAGTTATGGTGGGAGCGCAAGTTGGCAGTTCTTC.

This clonotype was seen ten or more times. V usage is TRBV29-1 and J usage is TRBJ2-1; the match to TRBD2 covers 11 bases. V shed 1 base, J shed 0 bases, and the junction held 5 bases outside the gene matches. CDR3 length: 17 amino acids. CDR1 and CDR2 (germline): SQVTM, ANQGSEA. The CDR3 DNA reads as TGCAGCGTTGAAGGTAGCGGGAGGGCCGGCTCCTACAATGAGCAGTTCTTC. Translated: CSVEGSGRAGSYNEQFF.

V gene TRBV10-3 combines with J gene TRBJ2-3, with unresolved D. CDR1 and CDR2 from the germline V gene are ENHRY and SYGVKD. Trimming removed 4 bases from V and 2 bases from J, with 7 bases in between. The CDR3 extends over 13 amino acids. The CDR3 is CAISGPLTDTQYF. CDR3 nucleotide sequence: TGTGCCATCAGTGGTCCCCTCACAGATACGCAGTATTTT.

This clonotype was counted ten times or more. The CDR3 nucleotides read TGTGCCAGCAGCGACCTGGCAGGGCCCCTTAGCACAGATACGCAGTATTTT. It is translated as CASSDLAGPLSTDTQYF. This chain connects TRBV6-1 to TRBJ2-3; tentatively, D is TRBD1 (5 bases). This CDR3 spans 17 amino acids. Trimming took off 6 bases at V and 0 bases at J, with 19 bases between the two ends. Germline V CDR1 and CDR2: MNHNS, SASEGT.

The CDR3 nucleotides read TGTGCCAGCAGCAAGGGGTTAGGAGCTTTCTTT. Protein: CASSKGLGAFF. V is TRBV7-9 and J is TRBJ1-1; TRBD1 might be the D (5 bases). V lost 5 bases and J lost 10, with 11 bases in between. Germline CDR1 is SEHNR and CDR2 is FQNEAQ (reference sequence). There are 11 residues in the CDR3.

This clonotype was counted many times. This rearrangement joins TRBV28 to TRBJ2-1; TRBD1 matches at 8 bases. Germline loops: CDR1 MDHEN, CDR2 SYDVKM. The CDR3 consists of 15 residues. The ends lost 7 bases at V and 3 bases at J; junction bases unmatched: 8. The CDR3: CASTGPGGLYNEQFF. In DNA, the CDR3 is TGTGCCAGCACGGGACCAGGGGGCCTCTACAATGAGCAGTTCTTC.

The chain couples TRBV30 to TRBJ2-7, with D uncertain. Germline values: CDR1 GTSNPN, CDR2 SVGIG (reference sequence). V dropped 5 bases and J dropped 2 bases, with 16 bases sitting between them. This CDR3 comprises 14 residues. This CDR3 is CAWVDTTHTYEQYF. The CDR3 DNA reads TGTGCCTGGGTTGACACTACTCATACCTACGAGCAGTACTTC.

The chain is built from TRBV20-1 and TRBJ2-3, with a tentative D call TRBD2 (6 bases). Between the trimmed V and J ends, which lost 3 bases and 6 bases, there was a span of 19 bases. CDR1 DFQATT and CDR2 SNEGSKA come from the germline V gene (reference sequence). The CDR3 has 15 amino acids. CDR3 residues: CSASPLAANGDTQYF. The CDR3 bases are TGCAGTGCTAGCCCATTAGCGGCGAACGGGGATACGCAGTATTTT.

This clonotype came up many times. The chain joins TRBV12-3 or TRBV12-4 to TRBJ2-1; TRBD1 matches at 7 bases. The CDR3 consists of 17 residues. V shed 5 bases and J 3 bases; nucleotides not matched to a gene: 13. CDR3 region: CASSPIGWGTDYNEQFF. In nucleotides, the CDR3 is TGTGCCAGCAGTCCTATTGGGTGGGGGACAGACTACAATGAGCAGTTCTTC.

There are many counts of this clonotype. The rearrangement uses TRBV3-1 and TRBJ1-4; 7 positions agree with TRBD1. Germline assignment: CDR1 LGHDT and CDR2 YNNKEL (reference sequence). The CDR3 totals 13 residues. V was clipped by 1 base and J by 8 bases; unmatched bases: 1. The CDR3 sequence: CASSQGGGEKLFF. In DNA form, the CDR3 reads TGTGCCAGCAGCCAAGGAGGGGGCGAAAAACTGTTTTTT.

The CDR3 DNA follows: TGCGCCAGCAGCTGGGGTGCAGTCCTTCGGAACACCGGGGAGCTGTTTTTT. Encoded protein: CASSWGAVLRNTGELFF. The rearrangement joins TRBV5-1 to TRBJ2-2; no firm D call. V was pared by 3 bases and J by 1 base, with 16 bases between. The CDR3 is made up of 17 amino acids. Germline CDR1 SGHRS, CDR2 YFSETQ.